A selection of T cell receptor beta chains follows, all from one sample in a study of blood T cell repertoires in COVID-19. Using immunoSEQ multiplex PCR, the repertoire was profiled, and TCRdb retains in-frame clones only, with some absent. This repertoire shows about 250,000 clones, over 70% found once; its top ten account for 7.9%. Material for sequencing was peripheral blood. These receptors originate from a woman older than 75 with acute or convalescent COVID-19. Each CDR3 is given with its conserved first and last residue. The order of the fields is D gene, V gene, J gene, clone size, CDR3 DNA, CDR3 protein. D genes are given only for firm matches. Size is stated for part of the rows, as once, few or many counts, or as a class when the clone is expanded.

>TRBD1|TRBV28|TRBJ2-7|NA
TGTGCCAGCACCGGGACAGCCCCAAAAGCCTACGAGCAGTACTTC
CASTGTAPKAYEQYF
>NA|TRBV5-1|TRBJ2-5|NA
TGCGCCAGCAGCTTGGTAGGATCAGGGCGAGGAGAGACCCAGTACTTC
CASSLVGSGRGETQYF
>TRBD1|TRBV7-2|TRBJ1-1|NA
TGTGCCAGCAGCGGACAGGGTGGTCGGACTGAAGCTTTCTTT
CASSGQGGRTEAFF
>TRBD1|TRBV5-1|TRBJ1-2|NA
TGCGCCAGCAGCTTGACAGGGGATAGCGATGGCTACACCTTC
CASSLTGDSDGYTF
>TRBD1|TRBV11-3|TRBJ2-5|NA
TGTGCCAGCAGCTTAGAGACAGGGGATTGGGAGACCCAGTACTTC
CASSLETGDWETQYF
>TRBD2|TRBV9|TRBJ2-3|NA
TGTGCCAGCAGCGTAGGGGGACTAGCGGGAGGATCCAGCACGCAGTATTTT
CASSVGGLAGGSSTQYF
>NA|TRBV6-5|TRBJ2-2|NA
TGTGCCAGCCGGACAGCGAACACCGGGGAGCTGTTTTTT
CASRTANTGELFF
>TRBD1|TRBV2|TRBJ2-2|few
TGTGCCAGCAGCCGGGACAGCTCGAACACCGGGGAGCTGTTTTTT
CASSRDSSNTGELFF
>NA|TRBV4-2|TRBJ2-3|NA
TGTGCCAGCAGCCAAGAGGGGCGGTCGTCTAGCACAGATACGCAGTATTTT
CASSQEGRSSSTDTQYF
>TRBD2|TRBV3-1/TRBV3-2|TRBJ2-3|NA
TGTGCCAGCAGCCAAGGGGGGGGGACGCAGTATTTT
CASSQGGGTQYF
>NA|TRBV14|TRBJ2-2|NA
TGTGCCAGCAGCCAAGTGATGTCGGGAGTTATTTCCGGGGAGCTGTTTTTT
CASSQVMSGVISGELFF
>TRBD1|TRBV3-1/TRBV3-2|TRBJ1-4|NA
TGTGCCAGCAGCCAAGAAAGGGGGCCGAATGAAAAACTGTTTTTT
CASSQERGPNEKLFF
>NA|TRBV3-1/TRBV3-2|TRBJ1-1|NA
TGTGCCAGCAGCCAGATGGGGGCCTCGAGCGCTGAAGCTTTCTTT
CASSQMGASSAEAFF
>NA|TRBV12-3/TRBV12-4|TRBJ2-2|NA
TGTGCCAGCAGCCGGGGCGGGGAGCTGTTTTTT
CASSRGGELFF
>NA|TRBV25-1|TRBJ1-2|NA
TGTGCCAGCAGTGAAGGAGGCGGAGGCTACACCTTC
CASSEGGGGYTF
>TRBD1|TRBV12-3/TRBV12-4|TRBJ2-5|NA
TGTGCCAGCAGCTCGACAGGGGGAGAGACCCAGTACTTC
CASSSTGGETQYF
>NA|TRBV12-3/TRBV12-4|TRBJ2-7|NA
TGTGCCAGCAGCCCCGGACAATACGAGCAGTACTTC
CASSPGQYEQYF
>NA|TRBV10-1|TRBJ2-7|few
TGCGCCAGCAGTGGGGGCCTACTATCCCGCTACGAGCAGTACTTC
CASSGGLLSRYEQYF
>TRBD2|TRBV6-5|TRBJ2-1|NA
TGTGCCAGCACCCCGAGCGGGGGGGCTTACAATGAGCAGTTCTTC
CASTPSGGAYNEQFF
>TRBD2|TRBV19|TRBJ2-1|NA
TGTGCCAGTTCCTTAGCGGGTGAGCAGTTCTTC
CASSLAGEQFF
>TRBD2|TRBV5-4|TRBJ2-2|NA
TGTGCCAGCAGCTCGGGAGGGCGCGAATACACCGGGGAGCTGTTTTTT
CASSSGGREYTGELFF
>TRBD1|TRBV4-1|TRBJ1-2|NA
TGCGCCAGCAGCCAATCACCGGGACAGGGGGCGCCTGGCTACACCTTC
CASSQSPGQGAPGYTF
>NA|TRBV3-1/TRBV3-2|TRBJ1-2|NA
TGTGCCAGCACCCTTTTTTACCGGGAAGGATATGGCTACACCTTC
CASTLFYREGYGYTF
>TRBD1|TRBV7-6|TRBJ1-1|NA
TGTGCCAGCAGCTTAACGGGACAGCTGCCTGAAGCTTTCTTT
CASSLTGQLPEAFF
>NA|TRBV5-6|TRBJ2-7|NA
TGTGCCAGCAGCCCCTTGTCTGGATACAGGTCCTACGAGCAGTACTTC
CASSPLSGYRSYEQYF
>TRBD2|TRBV27|TRBJ2-1|once
TGTGCCAGCAGTTCGACGCTAGCGGGAGTCGGTCTCAATGAGCAGTTCTTC
CASSSTLAGVGLNEQFF
>NA|TRBV7-9|TRBJ2-3|few
TGTGCCAGCAGCCCAATCGGTGGCGGGGCAGATACGCAGTATTTT
CASSPIGGGADTQYF
>NA|TRBV5-4|TRBJ1-2|NA
TGTGCCAGCAGCTTGGGTACAGTTACCTATGGCTACACCTTC
CASSLGTVTYGYTF
>NA|TRBV11-3|TRBJ2-1|NA
TGTGCCAGCAGCTCTGAAACGGGGAGCTCCTACAATGAGCAGTTCTTC
CASSSETGSSYNEQFF
>NA|TRBV19|TRBJ1-6|NA
TGTGCCAGTGGATTGGCTCAGAGCGATAATTCACCCCTCCACTTT
CASGLAQSDNSPLHF
>TRBD2|TRBV5-1|TRBJ2-1|NA
TGCGCCAGCAGCTTGGTGGCGGGAGGCGATACCTACAATGAGCAGTTCTTC
CASSLVAGGDTYNEQFF
>TRBD2|TRBV27|TRBJ2-7|NA
TGTGCCAGCAGCATGACTAGCGGGAGGTACGAGCAGTACTTC
CASSMTSGRYEQYF
>NA|TRBV2|TRBJ2-2|NA
TGTGCCAGCAACTTTTATTACACCGGGGAGCTGTTTTTT
CASNFYYTGELFF
>NA|TRBV12-5|TRBJ2-1|NA
TGTGCTAGTGGTTTGGGCTTCCAAGACAGTGCGAAATTCTTC
CASGLGFQDSAKFF
>NA|TRBV7-8|TRBJ1-5|NA
TGTGCCAGCAGCTTGGGGGGGCCGTTGGGCAATCAGCCCCAGCATTTT
CASSLGGPLGNQPQHF
>TRBD2|TRBV28|TRBJ2-1|NA
TGTGCCAGCAGCCTCCGTGGACTAGCGACCATCCTGCCCCCCTCCTACAATGAGCAGTTCTTC
CASSLRGLATILPPSYNEQFF
>NA|TRBV28|TRBJ2-7|few
TGTGCCAGCAGTCTAATTGGTAGTCATACCTACGAGCAGTACTTC
CASSLIGSHTYEQYF
>NA|TRBV18|TRBJ1-2|NA
TGTGCCAGCTCACTGGACAGACTAAACTATGGCTACACCTTC
CASSLDRLNYGYTF
>NA|TRBV2|TRBJ1-5|NA
TGTGCCAGCAGTGAGGGACAAGGCAATCAGCCCCAGCATTTT
CASSEGQGNQPQHF
>NA|TRBV14|TRBJ1-1|NA
TGTGCCAGCAGCCAAGATGGGAGGGCACGGACTGAAGCTTTCTTT
CASSQDGRARTEAFF
>TRBD2|TRBV10-3|TRBJ2-1|NA
TGTGCCATCAGCCTGAGACTAGCGGGGGACAATGAGCAGTTCTTC
CAISLRLAGDNEQFF
>NA|TRBV30|TRBJ1-5|NA
TGTGCCTGGTCCAGGAGGGGTGTAGACAATCAGCCCCAGCATTTT
CAWSRRGVDNQPQHF
>NA|TRBV15|TRBJ2-4|once
TGTGCCACCAGCAGAGATTGGACCCGCCGGGATTTATTAGCCAAAAACATTCAGTACTTC
CATSRDWTRRDLLAKNIQYF
>TRBD2|TRBV7-2|TRBJ2-1|NA
TGTGCCAGCAGCCCCGGGTTTTTAGCGGGAGACCCCTACAATGAGCAGTTCTTC
CASSPGFLAGDPYNEQFF
>NA|TRBV7-8|TRBJ2-1|NA
TGTGCCAGCATCCGCCGCCGGGATCTGCCCGGGGTAAGGCATGAGCAGTTCTTC
CASIRRRDLPGVRHEQFF
>TRBD1|TRBV6-6|TRBJ1-1|NA
TGTGCCAGCAGCCGGACAGGGAACACTGAAGCTTTCTTT
CASSRTGNTEAFF
>TRBD1|TRBV6-5|TRBJ1-3|NA
TGTGCCAGCAGTTTGGACAGGACGGGTGGAAACACCATATATTTT
CASSLDRTGGNTIYF
>NA|TRBV19|TRBJ1-5|few
TGTGCCAGTAGTATGGGACAAGGCAGGGTGGACCAGCCCCAGCATTTT
CASSMGQGRVDQPQHF
>NA|TRBV4-1|TRBJ2-5|NA
TGCGCCAGCAGCCCGACGCACAGGGAAGAGACCCAGTACTTC
CASSPTHREETQYF
>NA|TRBV5-1|TRBJ1-3|NA
TGCGCCAGCAGCTTTTTCCCCGACAGAACCCACTCTGGAAACACCATATATTTT
CASSFFPDRTHSGNTIYF
>TRBD2|TRBV6-4|TRBJ2-3|NA
TGTGCCAGCAGTGCCCTCGGCGGGGGGGTCGTAGATACGCAGTATTTT
CASSALGGGVVDTQYF
>TRBD1|TRBV5-8|TRBJ1-2|NA
TGTGCCAGCAGCCCAGACAGGGTGGGTGGCTACACCTTC
CASSPDRVGGYTF
>TRBD2|TRBV25-1|TRBJ2-3|NA
TGTGCCAGCAGTGTCCTAGCGGGGATCACAGATACGCAGTATTTT
CASSVLAGITDTQYF
>TRBD1|TRBV6-5|TRBJ2-7|once
TGTGCCAGCACCCACAGGGGGCGAGGTGAGCAGTACTTC
CASTHRGRGEQYF